What follows are 25 T cell receptor beta chains derived from one specimen sequenced in a study of T cell responses to AZD1222 COVID-19 vaccine. Here immunoSEQ multiplex PCR was the method, and the copy in TCRdb shows in-frame clones only, minus some. Here the sample spans 120,000 or so clones, about 89% being singletons. The specimen comprised peripheral blood, sampled on day 0 of AZD1222 vaccination. The receptors were sampled from an adult in good health.

The CDR3 DNA sequence: TGTGCCAGCAGCGTAGGGGGGACAGTAGAGACCCAGTACTTC. This encodes CASSVGGTVETQYF. This chain connects TRBV9 to TRBJ2-5; 7 bases fit TRBD1. V trimming: 0 bases; J trimming: 4 bases; junction bases outside the gene matches: 3. The CDR3 is 14 residues long. CDR1 is SGDLS and CDR2 is YYNGEE in the germline V gene. The full variable domain, in which reference TRBV9 and TRBJ2-5 provide the parts outside the CDR3, is DSGVTQTPKHLITATGQRVTLRCSPRSGDLSVYWYQQSLDQGLQFLIQYYNGEERAKGNILERFSAQQFPDLHSELNLSSLELGDSALYFCASSVGGTVETQYFGPGTRLLVL.

This clone was seen just once. The V gene is TRBV2, the J gene TRBJ2-7, with 12 bases aligning to TRBD1. Germline values: CDR1 SNHLY, CDR2 FYNNEI. This CDR3 comprises 18 residues. V dropped 0 bases and J dropped 5; count of bases not matched to a gene: 11. The CDR3: CASSEALGRDRGRNEQYF. The CDR3 coding sequence is TGTGCCAGCAGTGAAGCGCTTGGGAGGGACAGGGGGCGAAACGAGCAGTACTTC.

The V call is TRBV15, the J call TRBJ2-7; possibly TRBD1 for D (5 bases). The CDR3 contains 15 residues. The ends were cut back, 1 base at V and 3 bases at J, with 13 bases in the middle. Germline loops: CDR1 LNHNV, CDR2 YYDKDF (reference sequence). The CDR3 DNA follows: TGTGCCACCAGCAGAGTTCGACAGAGTAACTACGAGCAGTACTTC. Translated: CATSRVRQSNYEQYF.

This rearrangement joins TRBV24-1 to TRBJ1-3; no clear D. This CDR3 comprises 16 residues. The V gene's germline CDR1 is KGHDR and CDR2 SFDVKD. V dropped 3 bases and J dropped 0 bases, with 11 bases sitting between them. The CDR3 nucleotides are TGTGCCACCAGTGATCTCCTACTAAGCTCTGGAAACACCATATATTTT. Translated, it gives CATSDLLLSSGNTIYF.

Here the CDR3 reads CSVEDPDTSSYEQYF. CDR3 in DNA: TGCAGCGTTGAAGATCCGGATACCAGCTCCTACGAGCAGTACTTC. V usage is TRBV29-1 and J usage is TRBJ2-7; no definite D call. The length of the CDR3 is 15 residues. Germline-derived CDR1 and CDR2 are SQVTM and ANQGSEA. V was trimmed by 0 bases and J by 0 bases, leaving 12 bases between them.

The rearrangement joins TRBV5-4 to TRBJ2-3, with 8 bases that match TRBD1. The CDR3 length is 15 residues. Germline V gene lookup returns CDR1 SGHNT and CDR2 YYREEE (reference sequence). Trimming cost V 6 bases and J 3 bases; bases outside gene matches: 9. CDR3 nucleotide sequence: TGTGCCAGCACCCCGACAGGGGTGGGGACAGATACGCAGTATTTT. This codes for CASTPTGVGTDTQYF.

This sequence joins TRBV24-1 and TRBJ2-5, with D possibly being TRBD1 (6 bases). V was shortened by 0 bases and J by 1 base, with 11 bases between the two germline ends. CDR1 and CDR2 from the germline V gene are KGHDR and SFDVKD. This CDR3 has 16 amino acids. The CDR3 loop is CATSDLGTGIQETQYF. Written as DNA, the CDR3 is TGTGCCACCAGTGATTTGGGAACAGGGATCCAAGAGACCCAGTACTTC.

The rearrangement links TRBV9 to TRBJ1-3; D gene ambiguous. Germline V gene lookup returns CDR1 SGDLS and CDR2 YYNGEE. Trimming left V 3 bases short and J 0 bases short, with 10 bases between. This CDR3 has 15 amino acids. CDR3 sequence (DNA): TGTGCCAGCAGCGGCGGACCTACCTCTGGAAACACCATATATTTT. Translating it yields CASSGGPTSGNTIYF.

V gene TRBV5-1 combines with J gene TRBJ2-4; 7 bases align to TRBD2. The CDR3 totals 18 residues. The V gene end was trimmed by 3 bases and the J gene end by 1 base; junction bases not matched to a gene: 13. Germline V lookup: CDR1 SGHRS, CDR2 YFSETQ. The CDR3 nucleotides are TGCGCCAGCAGCTCGCCGCAAGGGAGGGAGGGGGCCAAAAACATTCAGTACTTC. Translated, it gives CASSSPQGREGAKNIQYF. Supplemented by reference TRBV5-1 and TRBJ2-4, the full variable domain reads KAGVTQTPRYLIKTRGQQVTLSCSPISGHRSVSWYQQTPGQGLQFLFEYFSETQRNKGNFPGRFSGRQFSNSRSEMNVSTLELGDSALYLCASSSPQGREGAKNIQYFGAGTRLSVL.

The V call is TRBV5-1, the J call TRBJ2-5, with TRBD2 matching over 9 bases. V dropped 1 base and J dropped 4; count of bases not matched to a gene: 8. This CDR3 has 16 residues. Per germline, CDR1 SGHRS and CDR2 YFSETQ. CDR3 in DNA: TGCGCCAGCAGCTTGTGGCGGGAGGGCCGTGGAGAGACCCAGTACTTC. This gives the protein CASSLWREGRGETQYF.

The rearrangement joins TRBV30 to TRBJ2-7; 7 bases map to TRBD2. The germline V gene encodes CDR1 GTSNPN and CDR2 SVGIG (reference sequence). The V segment lost 5 bases and the J segment 2 bases; nucleotides outside the gene matches: 9. The CDR3 spans 14 residues. The CDR3 coding sequence is TGTGCCTGGGCCCCCGCGGGAGCGCCCTACGAGCAGTACTTC. Encoded protein: CAWAPAGAPYEQYF.

The chain joins TRBV9 to TRBJ2-2, with a possible D match to TRBD1 (5 bases). The CDR3 has 14 amino acids. Per germline, CDR1 SGDLS and CDR2 YYNGEE. V shed 5 bases and J shed 1 base, with 9 bases lying between them. CDR3 loop: CASRGQMNTGELFF. In DNA, the CDR3 is TGTGCCAGCAGGGGGCAGATGAACACCGGGGAGCTGTTTTTT.

The rearrangement uses TRBV7-7 and TRBJ1-6; 10 nucleotides line up with TRBD1. Germline CDR1 and CDR2: SSHAT and FNYEAQ (reference sequence). The J segment lost 7 bases and the V segment lost 3 bases, leaving 3 bases of the junction unmatched. This CDR3 has 15 residues. Here the CDR3 DNA reads TGTGCCAGCAGCTTGGGGACAGGGGACAATTCACCCCTCCACTTT. Protein product: CASSLGTGDNSPLHF.

Remarks on this clone: The sample holds other DNA sequences that translate to the same CDR3. The chain is built from TRBV18 and TRBJ1-5; D ambiguous. CDR1 and CDR2 from the germline V gene are KGHSH and LQKENI. The V and J ends lost 2 bases and 0 bases respectively, with 11 bases between them. The CDR3 covers 16 residues. The CDR3 sequence: CASSPEVPYSNQPQHF. The CDR3 coding sequence is TGTGCCAGCTCACCAGAGGTACCTTATAGCAATCAGCCCCAGCATTTT.

The chain carries TRBV4-1 and TRBJ1-4; no reliable D call. The CDR3 covers 17 residues. Per germline, CDR1 MGHRA and CDR2 YSYEKL. Trimming took off 6 bases at V and 0 bases at J, with 17 bases between the two ends. The CDR3 nucleotides are TGCGCCAGCAGTGGATATCGGGTAATCGCAACTAATGAAAAACTGTTTTTT. Protein product: CASSGYRVIATNEKLFF.

The chain couples TRBV6-4 to TRBJ2-2; either TRBD1 or TRBD2 may fit D (5 bases each). The V end was cut by 3 bases, the J end by 1 base, with 12 bases between. The CDR3 runs 16 residues. Germline loops: CDR1 MRHNA, CDR2 SNTAGT. As DNA, the CDR3 is TGTGCCAGCAGTGAAGGGACGGATTTGAACACCGGGGAGCTGTTTTTT. Residues: CASSEGTDLNTGELFF.

V usage is TRBV9 and J usage is TRBJ2-7, with 8 bases lining up with TRBD2. The V and J ends lost 3 bases and 0 bases, in that order; junction bases with no gene match: 5. In germline, CDR1 is SGDLS, CDR2 YYNGEE. The CDR3 extends over 15 amino acids. The CDR3 DNA follows: TGTGCCAGCAGCGCTAGCGGGCTGAGCTCCTACGAGCAGTACTTC. Its protein is CASSASGLSSYEQYF.

V is TRBV30 and J is TRBJ1-1; D call uncertain. V was shortened by 7 bases and J by 4 bases, with 22 bases between the two germline ends. This CDR3 has 15 amino acids. Per the germline V gene, CDR1 is GTSNPN and CDR2 is SVGIG (reference sequence). CDR3 loop: CASSSTPSGVTEAFF. In DNA, the CDR3 is TGTGCCTCAAGCTCTACCCCCAGCGGGGTCACTGAAGCTTTCTTT.

V gene TRBV6-1 combines with J gene TRBJ2-7; 10 positions match TRBD1. This CDR3 is built from 15 residues. Germline CDR1 and CDR2: MNHNS and SASEGT. V shed 3 bases, J shed 3 bases, and the junction held 5 bases outside the gene matches. CDR3 DNA sequence: TGTGCCAGCAGTGACGACAGGGGGCTTTTCTACGAGCAGTACTTC. It translates to CASSDDRGLFYEQYF.

This clone was picked up one time. The rearrangement joins TRBV11-2 to TRBJ1-2; D may be TRBD1 (5 bases). Germline V gives CDR1 SGHAT, CDR2 FQNNGV. The CDR3 contains 16 residues. V was cut by 1 base and J by 3 bases, with 15 bases left in between. The CDR3 is CASSLVGGLRDYGYTF. In DNA form, the CDR3 reads TGTGCCAGCAGCTTAGTTGGGGGACTTAGGGACTATGGCTACACCTTC.

This chain links TRBV9 with TRBJ2-7; the match to TRBD1 covers 11 bases. The V segment lost 2 bases and the J segment 7 bases; nucleotides outside the gene matches: 5. Germline CDR1 is SGDLS and CDR2 is YYNGEE. This CDR3 contains 14 residues. CDR3 DNA sequence: TGTGCCAGCAGCGTGGGACAGGGGGACAGAGAGCAGTACTTC. Its protein product is CASSVGQGDREQYF.

This clone was recorded only once. CDR3 amino acids: CASGAVGGGMNTGELFF. CDR3 coding DNA: TGTGCTAGTGGTGCCGTGGGAGGGGGGATGAACACCGGGGAGCTGTTTTTT. This chain uses TRBV12-5 with TRBJ2-2; perhaps TRBD2 as D (7 bases). With 5 bases removed from V and 1 base from J, the gap between germline ends came to 17 bases. This CDR3 contains 17 residues. Germline loops: CDR1 LGHNT, CDR2 FRNRAP.

The chain joins TRBV11-2 to TRBJ2-7; no reliable D call. This CDR3 has 12 residues. V dropped 2 bases and J dropped 5 bases, with 7 bases sitting between them. Germline CDR1 is SGHAT and CDR2 is FQNNGV. CDR3 amino acids: CASSLIRDEQYF. Here the CDR3 DNA reads TGTGCCAGCAGCTTAATTCGGGACGAGCAGTACTTC.

V and J are TRBV19 and TRBJ2-5; 9 nucleotides match TRBD1. The CDR3 spans 15 residues. Germline CDR1 is LNHDA and CDR2 is SQIVND (reference sequence). The V segment lost 2 bases and the J segment 4 bases; nucleotides outside the gene matches: 5. This CDR3 is CASSIITGGGETQYF. The CDR3 DNA follows: TGTGCCAGTAGTATAATTACAGGGGGCGGAGAGACCCAGTACTTC. Full variable domain (rest looked up from reference TRBV19 and TRBJ2-5): DGGITQSPKYLFRKEGQNVTLSCEQNLNHDAMYWYRQDPGQGLRLIYYSQIVNDFQKGDIAEGYSVSREKKESFPLTVTSAQKNPTAFYLCASSIITGGGETQYFGPGTRLLVL.

This clone appeared a single time. This chain uses TRBV27 with TRBJ2-7; D is undetermined. Germline lookup yields CDR1 MNHEY and CDR2 SMNVEV (reference sequence). The CDR3 loop spans 15 amino acids. V was shortened by 5 bases and J by 4 bases, with 18 bases between the two germline ends. CDR3 residues: CASSPPRYPFYEQYF. CDR3 DNA sequence: TGTGCCAGCAGTCCCCCCCGGTATCCCTTTTACGAGCAGTACTTC.